This T cell receptor beta chain was recovered during a study of response to subunit inactivated influenza vaccine. TCRdb re-called the RT-PCR reads through MiXCR, storing one row per CDR3 protein. The repertoire has 650,000 to 850,000 distinct CDR3 sequences, roughly 13% of them found once; the top ten carry around 7.3%. Notes on the study in general: The study's authors posited that every seasonal influenza vaccination enlists few new T cells.

With respect to this clonotype: The target antigen is unknown.

There are 16 residues in the CDR3. Germline CDR1 is MNHEY and CDR2 is SVGEGT. V dropped 4 bases and J dropped 0; count of bases not matched to a gene: 4. The V gene is TRBV6-2 or TRBV6-3, the J gene TRBJ2-4; TRBD2 matches at 9 bases. Sequencing used PBMCs from blood, obtained 14 to 15 days before vaccination. The sequence came from a man aged 50-60 years who received an inactivated influenza vaccine. The CDR3 region is CASSSIAGVAKNIQYF. CDR3 sequence (DNA): TGTGCCAGCAGTTCCATAGCGGGAGTAGCCAAAAACATTCAGTACTTC.